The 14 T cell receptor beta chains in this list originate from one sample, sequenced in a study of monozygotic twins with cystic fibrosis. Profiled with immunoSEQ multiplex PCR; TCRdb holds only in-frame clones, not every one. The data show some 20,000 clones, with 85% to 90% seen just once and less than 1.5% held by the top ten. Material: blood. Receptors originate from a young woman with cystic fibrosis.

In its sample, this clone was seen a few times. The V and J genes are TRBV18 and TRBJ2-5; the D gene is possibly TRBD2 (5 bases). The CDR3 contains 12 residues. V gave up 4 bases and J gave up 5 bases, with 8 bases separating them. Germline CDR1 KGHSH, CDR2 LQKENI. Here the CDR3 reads CASSLERETQYF. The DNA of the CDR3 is TGTGCCAGCTCACTGGAGCGGGAGACCCAGTACTTC.

CDR3 sequence reads: CASRPGLNIQYF. The CDR3 DNA is TGTGCCAGTCGGCCAGGGCTGAACATTCAGTACTTC. The gene calls are TRBV19 and TRBJ2-4, with D possibly TRBD1 on 5 matching bases. CDR1 and CDR2 (germline): LNHDA, SQIVND (reference sequence). The V end was cut by 8 bases, the J end by 7 bases, with 12 bases between. The CDR3 has 12 amino acids.

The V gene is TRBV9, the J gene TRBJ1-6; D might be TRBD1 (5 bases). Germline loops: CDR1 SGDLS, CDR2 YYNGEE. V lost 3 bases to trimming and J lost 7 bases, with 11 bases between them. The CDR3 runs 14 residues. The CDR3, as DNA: TGTGCCAGCAGCGCGGGGGGAGGGAATTCACCCCTCCACTTT. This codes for CASSAGGGNSPLHF.

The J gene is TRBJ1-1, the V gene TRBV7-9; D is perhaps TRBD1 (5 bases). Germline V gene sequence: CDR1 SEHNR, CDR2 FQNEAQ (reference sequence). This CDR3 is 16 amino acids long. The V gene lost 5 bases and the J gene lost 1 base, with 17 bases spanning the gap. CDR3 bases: TGTGCCAGCAGCCCCACCTCAGGGATCGGGAACACTGAAGCTTTCTTT. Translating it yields CASSPTSGIGNTEAFF.

The CDR3 here is CASSATPNLRTGDYGYTF. The CDR3 coding sequence is TGTGCCAGCAGTGCGACTCCCAACCTTAGGACGGGCGACTATGGCTACACCTTC. The chain has TRBV6-1 and TRBJ1-2; D is ambiguous. The CDR3 is made up of 18 amino acids. Germline values: CDR1 MNHNS, CDR2 SASEGT. V lost 4 bases, J lost 3 bases, and 24 bases lay in between.

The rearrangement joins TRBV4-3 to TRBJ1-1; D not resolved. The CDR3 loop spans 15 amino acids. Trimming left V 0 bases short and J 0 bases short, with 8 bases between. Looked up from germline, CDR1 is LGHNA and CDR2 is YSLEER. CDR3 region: CASSQEPAMNTEAFF. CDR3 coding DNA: TGCGCCAGCAGCCAAGAGCCCGCCATGAACACTGAAGCTTTCTTT.

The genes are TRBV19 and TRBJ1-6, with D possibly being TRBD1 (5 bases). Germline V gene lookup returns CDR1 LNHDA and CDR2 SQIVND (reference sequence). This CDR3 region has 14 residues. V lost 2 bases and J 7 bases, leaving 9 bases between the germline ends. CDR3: CASSISTANSPLHF. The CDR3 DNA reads TGTGCCAGTAGTATATCGACAGCCAATTCACCCCTCCACTTT.

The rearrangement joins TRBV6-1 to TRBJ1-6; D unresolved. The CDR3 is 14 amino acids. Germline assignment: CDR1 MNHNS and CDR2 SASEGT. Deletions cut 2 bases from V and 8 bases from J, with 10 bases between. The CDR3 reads CASSEWVRDSPLHF. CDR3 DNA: TGTGCCAGCAGTGAATGGGTTAGGGATTCACCCCTCCACTTT.

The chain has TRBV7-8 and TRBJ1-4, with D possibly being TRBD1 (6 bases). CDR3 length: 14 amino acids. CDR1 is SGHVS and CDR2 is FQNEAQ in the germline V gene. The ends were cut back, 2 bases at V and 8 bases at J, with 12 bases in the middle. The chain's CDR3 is CASSLRGSGEKLFF. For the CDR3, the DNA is TGTGCCAGCAGCTTAAGGGGGTCGGGAGAAAAACTGTTTTTT.

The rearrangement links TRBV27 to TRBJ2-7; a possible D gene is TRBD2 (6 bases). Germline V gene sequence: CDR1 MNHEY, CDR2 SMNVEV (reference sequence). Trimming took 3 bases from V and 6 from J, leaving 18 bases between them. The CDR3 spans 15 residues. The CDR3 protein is CASSLRRDWAREQYF. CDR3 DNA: TGTGCCAGCAGTTTGCGCCGGGACTGGGCCCGCGAGCAGTACTTC.

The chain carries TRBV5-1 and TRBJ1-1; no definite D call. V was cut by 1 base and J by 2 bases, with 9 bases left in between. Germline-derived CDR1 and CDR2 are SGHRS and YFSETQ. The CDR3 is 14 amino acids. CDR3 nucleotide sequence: TGCGCCAGCAGCTTGCAACCGGGAAACACTGAAGCTTTCTTT. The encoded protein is CASSLQPGNTEAFF.

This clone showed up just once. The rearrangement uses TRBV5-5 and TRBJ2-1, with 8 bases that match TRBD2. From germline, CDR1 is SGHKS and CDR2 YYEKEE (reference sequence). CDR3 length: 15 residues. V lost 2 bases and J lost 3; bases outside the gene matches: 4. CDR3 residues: CASSFFGTSYNEQFF. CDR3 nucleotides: TGTGCCAGCAGCTTTTTTGGGACTAGCTACAATGAGCAGTTCTTC. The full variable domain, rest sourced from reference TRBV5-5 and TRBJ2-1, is DAGVTQSPTHLIKTRGQQVTLRCSPISGHKSVSWYQQVLGQGPQFIFQYYEKEERGRGNFPDRFSARQFPNYSSELNVNALLLGDSALYLCASSFFGTSYNEQFFGPGTRLTVL.

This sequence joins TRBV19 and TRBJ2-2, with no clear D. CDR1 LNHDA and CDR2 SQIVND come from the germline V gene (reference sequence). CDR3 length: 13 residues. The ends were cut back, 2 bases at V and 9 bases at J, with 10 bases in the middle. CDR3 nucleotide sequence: TGTGCCAGTAGTATATTTGTAAGCCGGGAGCTGTTTTTT. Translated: CASSIFVSRELFF.

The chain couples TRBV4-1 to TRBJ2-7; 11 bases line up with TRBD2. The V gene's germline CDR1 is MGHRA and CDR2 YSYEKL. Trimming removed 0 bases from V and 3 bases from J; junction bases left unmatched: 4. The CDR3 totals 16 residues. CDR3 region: CASSQDETSGDYEQYF. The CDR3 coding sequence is TGCGCCAGCAGCCAAGACGAGACTAGCGGGGACTACGAGCAGTACTTC.